Listed below are T cell receptor beta chains from one sample, sequenced in a study of beta chain features in type 1 diabetes. TCRdb keeps only in-frame clones here, not all; method: immunoSEQ multiplex PCR. In the table there are hundreds of thousands of clones, around 15% of which are singletons. Material: naive CD4+ T cells from blood. The receptors were gathered from a man aged 18 to 30 with type 1 diabetes. Each CDR3 is given with its conserved first and last residue.

V gene: TRBV6-5
J gene: TRBJ2-7
CDR3 protein: CASSTPGHTYEQYF

V gene: TRBV28
J gene: TRBJ2-7
CDR3 protein: CASSSGTLSSYEQYF

V gene: TRBV2
J gene: TRBJ1-5
CDR3 protein: CASSQGQLDQPQHF

V gene: TRBV7-2
J gene: TRBJ2-5
CDR3 protein: CASKGGGFQETQYF

V gene: TRBV5-4
J gene: TRBJ2-1
CDR3 protein: CASREAGGRHEQFF

V gene: TRBV2
J gene: TRBJ2-2
CDR3 protein: CASSLPGELFF

V gene: TRBV10-3
J gene: TRBJ2-7
CDR3 protein: CAISEGLAGIDEQYF

V gene: TRBV10-3
J gene: TRBJ2-5
CDR3 protein: CAISESMLAGFGETQYF

V gene: TRBV30
J gene: TRBJ2-2
CDR3 protein: CAWSKTGTGELFF

V gene: TRBV9
J gene: TRBJ1-2
CDR3 protein: CASSATGPQVSYGYTF

V gene: TRBV2
J gene: TRBJ1-1
CDR3 protein: CASSRTTNTEAFF